This T cell receptor (beta chain) was captured by sequencing in a study of human T cells and chemical hapten exposure. As for time point: patch test 2, 6 weeks after DPC sensitization. Treatment of the sample: therapeutic diphenylcyclopropenone sensitization with weekly scalp DPC. Via MiXCR, TCRdb re-called the RACE reads, giving one row per CDR3 protein. The sample comprises about 40,000 distinct CDR3 sequences, 3% to 3.5% of which are singletons, and 6.5% to 8% rests with the top ten. At least ten counts were recorded for this clonotype. Germline-derived CDR1 and CDR2 are DFQATT and SNEGSKA (reference sequence). CDR3 length equals 14 residues. Between the trimmed V and J ends, which lost 0 bases and 7 bases, there was a span of 13 bases.

This clonotype was sampled from a man aged 40-55 years with alopecia areata. Some clones in this sample may be carry-over from other donors' samples. The chain carries TRBV20-1 and TRBJ2-1, with no clear D. Specimen: whole blood, collected in connection with sensitization to the hapten diphenylcyclopropenone (DPC). CDR3 in DNA: TGCAGTGCTAGAGACGGACGCCTTGGGAATGAGCAGTTCTTC. Its protein product is CSARDGRLGNEQFF.